This TCR beta chain came from a study of monozygotic twins with cystic fibrosis. Study summary: Libraries were built from 3 to 3.5 micrograms of fragmented DNA using approximately 16 PCR cycles. Broader study findings: No link emerged between shared CDR3 counts and age, concordance or severity. J usage was most co-twin-similar in 8 of 16 pairs, V in 13. Median Simpson clonality of 0.0095 suggested naive T cells predominated.

Notes on this clone: The antigen is unknown.

Profiling relied on immunoSEQ multiplex PCR, and the TCRdb table lists in-frame clones only, not all of them. The sample yields 8,000 to 10,000 clones, 91% seen once. J was trimmed by 5 bases and V by 2 bases; bases with no gene match: 13. The CDR3 covers 17 residues. Per germline, CDR1 LGHNA and CDR2 YSLEER. This receptor was taken from a boy younger than 10 with cystic fibrosis. The V gene is TRBV4-3, the J gene TRBJ1-2; 8 bases agree with TRBD1. The sample taken for sequencing was blood. CDR3 nucleotides: TGCGCCAGCAGCCAATATTTGTTCGAGACAGGGGTATATGGCTACACCTTC. Translating gives CASSQYLFETGVYGYTF.